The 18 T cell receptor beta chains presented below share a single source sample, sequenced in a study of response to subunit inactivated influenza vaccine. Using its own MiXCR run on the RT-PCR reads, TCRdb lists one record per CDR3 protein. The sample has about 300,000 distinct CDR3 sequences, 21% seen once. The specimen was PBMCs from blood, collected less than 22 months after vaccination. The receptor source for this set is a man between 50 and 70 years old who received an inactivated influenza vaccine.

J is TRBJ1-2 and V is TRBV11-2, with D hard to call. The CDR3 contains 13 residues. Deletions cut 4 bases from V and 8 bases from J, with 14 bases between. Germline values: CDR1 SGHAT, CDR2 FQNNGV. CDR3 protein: CASSSTAGGGYTF. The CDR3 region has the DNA TGTGCCAGCAGCTCGACCGCGGGTGGCGGCTACACCTTC.

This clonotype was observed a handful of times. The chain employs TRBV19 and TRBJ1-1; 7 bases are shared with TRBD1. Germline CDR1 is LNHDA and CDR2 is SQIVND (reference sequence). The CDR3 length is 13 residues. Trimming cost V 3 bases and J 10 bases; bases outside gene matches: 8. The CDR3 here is CASSITGAWGAFF. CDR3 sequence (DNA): TGTGCCAGTAGTATCACAGGGGCTTGGGGAGCTTTCTTT.

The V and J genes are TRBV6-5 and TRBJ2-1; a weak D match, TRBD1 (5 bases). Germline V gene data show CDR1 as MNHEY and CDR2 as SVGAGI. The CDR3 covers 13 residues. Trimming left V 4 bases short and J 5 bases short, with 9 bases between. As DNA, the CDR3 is TGTGCCAGCAGTTGGGGCAGACACAATGAGCAGTTCTTC. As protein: CASSWGRHNEQFF.

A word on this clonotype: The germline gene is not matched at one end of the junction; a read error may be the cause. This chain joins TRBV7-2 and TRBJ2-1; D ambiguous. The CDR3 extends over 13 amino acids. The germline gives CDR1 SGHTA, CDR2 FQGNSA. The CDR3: CASSSQSYDEQFF. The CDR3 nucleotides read TGTGCCAGCAGCTCCCAATCCTACGATGAGCAGTTCTTC.

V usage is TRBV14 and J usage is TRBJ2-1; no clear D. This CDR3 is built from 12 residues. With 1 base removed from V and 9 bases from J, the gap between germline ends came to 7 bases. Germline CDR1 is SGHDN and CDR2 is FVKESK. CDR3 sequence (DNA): TGTGCCAGCAGCCAAGTTAGTCCTGAGCAGTTCTTC. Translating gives CASSQVSPEQFF.

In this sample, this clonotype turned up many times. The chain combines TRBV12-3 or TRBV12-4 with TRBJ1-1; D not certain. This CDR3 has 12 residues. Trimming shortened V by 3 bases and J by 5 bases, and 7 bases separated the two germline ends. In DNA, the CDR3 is TGTGCCAGCAGTTTGAGGAGGACTGAAGCTTTCTTT. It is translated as CASSLRRTEAFF.

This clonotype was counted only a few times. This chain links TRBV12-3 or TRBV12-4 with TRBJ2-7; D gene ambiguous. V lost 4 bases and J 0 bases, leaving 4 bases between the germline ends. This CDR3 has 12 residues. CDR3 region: CASSYNSYEQYF. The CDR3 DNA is TGTGCCAGCAGTTACAACTCCTACGAGCAGTACTTC.

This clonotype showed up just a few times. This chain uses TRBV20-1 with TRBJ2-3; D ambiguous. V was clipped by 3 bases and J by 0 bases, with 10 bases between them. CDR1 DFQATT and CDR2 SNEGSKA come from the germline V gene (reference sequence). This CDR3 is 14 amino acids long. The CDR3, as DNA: TGCAGTGCTAGTCTCGCGGTTAGCACAGATACGCAGTATTTT. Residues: CSASLAVSTDTQYF.

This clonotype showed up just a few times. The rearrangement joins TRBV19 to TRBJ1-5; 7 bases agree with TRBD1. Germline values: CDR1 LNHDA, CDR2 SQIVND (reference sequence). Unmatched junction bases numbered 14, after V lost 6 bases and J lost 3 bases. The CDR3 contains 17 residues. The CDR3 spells CASSSTRAQGDNQPQHF. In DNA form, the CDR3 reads TGTGCCAGTAGCTCAACCCGGGCCCAGGGGGACAATCAGCCCCAGCATTTT.

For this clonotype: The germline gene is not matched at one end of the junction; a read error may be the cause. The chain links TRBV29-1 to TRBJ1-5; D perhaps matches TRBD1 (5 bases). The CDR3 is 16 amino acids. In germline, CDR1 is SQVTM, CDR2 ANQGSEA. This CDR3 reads CSVEAGTANSNQAQHF. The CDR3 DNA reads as TGCAGCGTTGAAGCCGGGACGGCTAATAGCAATCAGGCCCAGCATTTT.

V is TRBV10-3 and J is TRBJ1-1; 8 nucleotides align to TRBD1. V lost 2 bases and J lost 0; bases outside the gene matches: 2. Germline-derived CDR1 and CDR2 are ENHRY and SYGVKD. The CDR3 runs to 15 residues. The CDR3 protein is CAISEATGVNTEAFF. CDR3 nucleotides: TGTGCCATCAGTGAGGCGACAGGGGTGAACACTGAAGCTTTCTTT.

This CDR3 reads CASSFGPPGYNEQFF. CDR3 sequence (DNA): TGTGCCAGCAGCTTTGGACCCCCGGGCTACAATGAGCAGTTCTTC. This chain connects TRBV11-2 to TRBJ2-1, with D unclear. The V end lost 3 bases, the J end lost 3 bases, and 12 bases lay between the germline ends. CDR3 length: 15 amino acids. The germline V gene encodes CDR1 SGHAT and CDR2 FQNNGV.

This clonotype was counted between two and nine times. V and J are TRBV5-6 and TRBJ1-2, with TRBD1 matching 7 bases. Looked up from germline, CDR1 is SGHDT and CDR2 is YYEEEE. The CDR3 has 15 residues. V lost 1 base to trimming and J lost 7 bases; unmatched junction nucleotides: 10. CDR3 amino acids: CASSLIDRVGGGYTF. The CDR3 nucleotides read TGTGCCAGCAGCTTGATCGACAGGGTAGGCGGTGGCTACACCTTC.

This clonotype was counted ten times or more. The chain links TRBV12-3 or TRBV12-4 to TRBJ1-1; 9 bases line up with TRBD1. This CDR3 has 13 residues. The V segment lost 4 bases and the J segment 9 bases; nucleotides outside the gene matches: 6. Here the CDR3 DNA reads TGTGCCAGCAGTTCTGGACAGGGGAGACAAGCTTTCTTT. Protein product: CASSSGQGRQAFF.

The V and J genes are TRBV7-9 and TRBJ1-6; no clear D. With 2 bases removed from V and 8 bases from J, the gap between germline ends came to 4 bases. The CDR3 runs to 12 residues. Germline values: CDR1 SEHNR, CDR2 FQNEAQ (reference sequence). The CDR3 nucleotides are TGTGCCAGCAGCTTATTAGATTCACCCCTCCACTTT. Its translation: CASSLLDSPLHF.

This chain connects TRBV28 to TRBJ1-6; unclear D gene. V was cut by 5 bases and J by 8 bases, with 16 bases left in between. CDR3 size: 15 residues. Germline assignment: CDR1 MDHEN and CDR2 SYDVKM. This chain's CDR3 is CASSLSTPGDSPLHF. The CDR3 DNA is TGTGCCAGCAGTCTGTCAACTCCCGGGGATTCACCCCTCCACTTT.

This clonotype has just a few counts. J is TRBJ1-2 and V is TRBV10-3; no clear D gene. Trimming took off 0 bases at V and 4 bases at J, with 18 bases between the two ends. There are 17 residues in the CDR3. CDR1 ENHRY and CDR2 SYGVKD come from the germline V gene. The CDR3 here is CAISESNRPVGPYGYTF. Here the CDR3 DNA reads TGTGCCATCAGTGAGTCGAATCGGCCAGTTGGGCCCTATGGCTACACCTTC.

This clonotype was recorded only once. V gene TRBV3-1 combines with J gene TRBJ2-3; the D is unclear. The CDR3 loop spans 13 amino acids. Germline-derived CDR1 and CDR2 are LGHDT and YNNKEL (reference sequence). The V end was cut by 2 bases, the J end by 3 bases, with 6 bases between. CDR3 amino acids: CASSQSMTDTQYF. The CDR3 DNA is TGTGCCAGCAGCCAATCTATGACAGATACGCAGTATTTT.